This entry lists 18 T cell receptor beta chains sequenced from one sample in a study of cytomegalovirus exposure and HLA in healthy donors. Vbeta (60) and Jbeta (13) primers were used in the PCR. Here immunoSEQ multiplex PCR was the method, and the copy in TCRdb shows in-frame clones only, minus some. Its table records under 70,000 clones. Material for sequencing was PBMCs. Receptors were obtained from a man aged 50 to 59 in good health and CMV-seropositive.

The J gene is TRBJ2-3, the V gene TRBV19; 13 nucleotides align to TRBD2. CDR1 and CDR2 (germline): LNHDA, SQIVND (reference sequence). Trimming removed 6 bases from V and 3 bases from J; junction bases left unmatched: 6. The CDR3 totals 16 residues. The CDR3 sequence is CASSRGLAGRTDTQYF. The CDR3 region has the DNA TGTGCCAGTAGCCGGGGACTAGCGGGGAGGACAGATACGCAGTATTTT.

This sequence joins TRBV2 and TRBJ2-5; 8 bases agree with TRBD1. Per the germline V gene, CDR1 is SNHLY and CDR2 is FYNNEI. V trimming: 7 bases; J trimming: 2 bases; junction bases outside the gene matches: 9. This CDR3 comprises 15 residues. CDR3 residues: CASTPGTGPQETQYF. CDR3 bases: TGTGCCAGCACACCCGGGACAGGCCCTCAAGAGACCCAGTACTTC.

Frequency places this clone as medium-sized (0.01 to 0.1%). The chain carries TRBV19 and TRBJ1-4, with a tentative D call TRBD1 (6 bases). V was clipped by 7 bases and J by 2 bases, with 11 bases between them. CDR1 is LNHDA, CDR2 SQIVND, per germline (reference sequence). CDR3 length: 14 amino acids. The CDR3: CASNTGRTNEKLFF. In nucleotides, the CDR3 is TGTGCCAGTAACACAGGGCGTACTAATGAAAAACTGTTTTTT.

The V call is TRBV18, the J call TRBJ1-4; weak D call: TRBD1 (6 bases). V was clipped by 2 bases and J by 3 bases, with 10 bases between them. Germline CDR1 and CDR2: KGHSH and LQKENI. This CDR3 has 15 amino acids. The CDR3 protein is CASSPWTDPNEKLFF. In DNA, the CDR3 is TGTGCCAGCTCACCATGGACAGATCCTAATGAAAAACTGTTTTTT.

The chain uses TRBV10-3 and TRBJ2-7; D possibly corresponds to TRBD2 (6 bases). This CDR3 has 15 amino acids. Deletions cut 1 base from V and 5 bases from J, with 15 bases between. Germline-derived CDR1 and CDR2 are ENHRY and SYGVKD. CDR3 amino acids: CAISEYSGESDEQYF. CDR3 DNA sequence: TGTGCCATCAGTGAGTACTCGGGAGAGTCGGACGAGCAGTACTTC.

The chain has TRBV28 and TRBJ1-5; D possibly corresponds to TRBD1 (6 bases). CDR3 length equals 15 residues. Germline CDR1 MDHEN, CDR2 SYDVKM. V lost 5 bases, J lost 0 bases, and 11 bases lay in between. The DNA for the CDR3 is TGTGCCAGCAGTCCCCGGACAGATAGCAATCAGCCCCAGCATTTT. This sequence encodes CASSPRTDSNQPQHF.

The chain carries TRBV18 and TRBJ2-5, with D unresolved. The CDR3 is 13 amino acids. Germline V gives CDR1 KGHSH, CDR2 LQKENI. The V end was cut by 6 bases, the J end by 5 bases, with 13 bases between. The CDR3 DNA sequence: TGTGCCAGCTCCCCCCTGCTGGGCGAGACCCAGTACTTC. Translation: CASSPLLGETQYF.

The chain is built from TRBV7-9 and TRBJ2-7; D call uncertain. The germline V and J ends were trimmed by 5 bases and 6 bases, with 17 bases remaining between them. CDR1 SEHNR and CDR2 FQNEAQ come from the germline V gene (reference sequence). The length of the CDR3 is 14 residues. The CDR3 DNA sequence: TGTGCCAGCAGCCACCCAGGCCCCGGATTCGAGCAGTACTTC. Protein sequence: CASSHPGPGFEQYF.

The gene calls are TRBV14 and TRBJ2-1; 9 bases are shared with TRBD2. The germline CDR1 and CDR2 sequences are SGHDN and FVKESK. The CDR3 spans 13 residues. V dropped 0 bases and J dropped 14; count of bases not matched to a gene: 5. The CDR3 sequence: CASSQDGGRAKFF. CDR3 sequence (DNA): TGTGCCAGCAGCCAAGATGGCGGGAGGGCAAAGTTCTTC.

This rearrangement joins TRBV6-5 to TRBJ2-7; 8 positions agree with TRBD1. The J segment lost 0 bases and the V segment lost 6 bases, leaving 7 bases of the junction unmatched. The CDR3 runs to 15 residues. From germline, CDR1 is MNHEY and CDR2 SVGAGI. The CDR3 DNA reads as TGTGCCAGCAGAGCCGGACAGGGTAGCTCCTACGAGCAGTACTTC. Translated, it gives CASRAGQGSSYEQYF.

The chain employs TRBV4-3 and TRBJ2-3; D remains unclear. This CDR3 is 15 amino acids long. Trimming took off 3 bases at V and 0 bases at J, with 10 bases between the two ends. Germline CDR1 and CDR2: LGHNA and YSLEER. The CDR3 reads CASSQSVTSTDTQYF. DNA for the CDR3: TGCGCCAGCAGCCAGTCGGTAACTAGCACAGATACGCAGTATTTT.

The chain employs TRBV18 and TRBJ1-1, with 8 nucleotides matching TRBD1. Looked up from germline, CDR1 is KGHSH and CDR2 is LQKENI. V shed 2 bases, J shed 4 bases, and the junction held 6 bases outside the gene matches. The length of the CDR3 is 15 residues. CDR3 residues: CASSPARGLATEAFF. CDR3 DNA: TGTGCCAGCTCACCAGCCAGGGGGCTTGCCACTGAAGCTTTCTTT.

The chain joins TRBV7-2 to TRBJ1-4; TRBD1 might be the D (6 bases). The ends were cut back, 5 bases at V and 4 bases at J, with 11 bases in the middle. Germline CDR1 reads SGHTA; CDR2 reads FQGNSA. CDR3 length: 14 amino acids. CDR3 in DNA: TGTGCCAGCAGCCGGGACACCCTTAATGAAAAACTGTTTTTT. It is translated as CASSRDTLNEKLFF.

By frequency, this clone registers medium-sized. This chain's CDR3 is CASSQELAGSYEQYF. DNA for the CDR3: TGCGCCAGCAGCCAAGAGCTAGCGGGTTCCTACGAGCAGTACTTC. V is TRBV4-3 and J is TRBJ2-7, with 8 bases identical to TRBD2. There are 15 residues in the CDR3. Germline V gene data show CDR1 as LGHNA and CDR2 as YSLEER. After removal of 0 bases from V and 1 base from J, the junction contained 2 bases not matched to a gene.

This chain connects TRBV27 to TRBJ2-7; D may be TRBD2 (6 bases). V was shortened by 8 bases and J by 7 bases, with 18 bases between the two germline ends. The CDR3 has 13 residues. The V gene's germline CDR1 is MNHEY and CDR2 SMNVEV (reference sequence). This chain's CDR3 is CASRPNGGWEQYF. In DNA form, the CDR3 reads TGTGCCAGCCGGCCTAACGGAGGGTGGGAGCAGTACTTC.

This chain uses TRBV5-4 with TRBJ2-5, with D perhaps TRBD2 (6 bases). The CDR3 totals 14 residues. The V gene's germline CDR1 is SGHNT and CDR2 YYREEE (reference sequence). The V and J ends lost 4 bases and 10 bases respectively, with 20 bases between them. CDR3 protein: CASSRDLGDVVQYF. For the CDR3, the DNA is TGTGCCAGCAGCCGGGACTTGGGTGATGTGGTCCAGTACTTC.

J is TRBJ2-1 and V is TRBV27, with 7 bases matching TRBD1. The CDR3 totals 13 residues. CDR1 and CDR2 from the germline V gene are MNHEY and SMNVEV (reference sequence). V lost 4 bases, J lost 7 bases, and 4 bases stayed unmatched. CDR3 in DNA: TGTGCCAGCAGTTCTCCGGACAGGAATGAGCAGTTCTTC. Its translation: CASSSPDRNEQFF.

The rearrangement joins TRBV29-1 to TRBJ1-1; 12 bases are a match to TRBD1. The trim removed 5 bases at V and 10 bases at J, leaving 8 bases unmatched. The CDR3 consists of 13 residues. Per germline, CDR1 SQVTM and CDR2 ANQGSEA. CDR3 DNA sequence: TGCAGCGTTCACCGGGACAGGGGGCGCGTAGCTTTCTTT. It encodes CSVHRDRGRVAFF.